The rows below give T cell receptor beta chains drawn from one sample of a study of cytomegalovirus exposure and HLA in healthy donors. TCRdb keeps only in-frame clones here, not all; method: immunoSEQ multiplex PCR. The repertoire consists of 120,000 or so clones, with more than 75% occurring once and the leading ten covering nearly 5%. The material sequenced was PBMCs. The receptors shown here come from a man in his late teens or twenties in good health and CMV-seronegative. CDR3s include the opening cysteine and the closing phenylalanine or tryptophan. A D gene is named only where the DNA matches it firmly. The listing skips clone size in some rows; elsewhere it reads once, few, many or a size class.

D: .
J: TRBJ1-2
size: .
V: TRBV25-1
CDR3: CASSRGDRNYGYTF
DNA: TGTGCCAGCAGTAGAGGAGACCGTAACTATGGCTACACCTTC

D: .
J: TRBJ1-1
size: few
V: TRBV27
CDR3: CASSYGGNTEAFF
DNA: TGTGCCAGCAGTTACGGCGGGAACACTGAAGCTTTCTTT

D: .
J: TRBJ1-5
size: .
V: TRBV5-1
CDR3: CASSLGQDNQPQHF
DNA: TGCGCCAGCAGCTTGGGACAGGACAATCAGCCCCAGCATTTT

D: TRBD1
J: TRBJ2-7
size: .
V: TRBV29-1
CDR3: CSAGQGFHEQYF
DNA: TGCAGCGCTGGACAGGGCTTCCACGAGCAGTACTTC

D: .
J: TRBJ2-1
size: .
V: TRBV10-3
CDR3: CAISEPGKYNEQFF
DNA: TGTGCCATCAGTGAGCCCGGGAAATACAATGAGCAGTTCTTC

D: TRBD2
J: TRBJ2-3
size: .
V: TRBV15
CDR3: CATSRDRLAGITDTQYF
DNA: TGTGCCACCAGCAGAGATCGTTTAGCGGGAATCACAGATACGCAGTATTTT

D: .
J: TRBJ2-3
size: .
V: TRBV7-9
CDR3: CASSPQGTMTDTQYF
DNA: TGTGCCAGCAGCCCCCAGGGGACCATGACAGATACGCAGTATTTT

D: .
J: TRBJ2-1
size: .
V: TRBV11-2
CDR3: CASSSTMAGSLYNEQFF
DNA: TGTGCCAGCAGCTCCACAATGGCGGGGTCGTTATACAATGAGCAGTTCTTC

D: .
J: TRBJ2-1
size: once
V: TRBV11-2
CDR3: CASSSLRGGYEQFF
DNA: TGTGCCAGCAGCTCCCTTAGGGGGGGGTATGAGCAGTTCTTC

D: TRBD1
J: TRBJ1-1
size: .
V: TRBV13
CDR3: CASSPTGGLNTEAFF
DNA: TGTGCCAGCAGCCCGACAGGGGGGTTGAACACTGAAGCTTTCTTT

D: TRBD1
J: TRBJ2-1
size: .
V: TRBV5-5
CDR3: CASSTGTGGYEQFF
DNA: TGTGCCAGCAGCACCGGGACAGGGGGCTATGAGCAGTTCTTC

D: .
J: TRBJ2-7
size: .
V: TRBV2
CDR3: CASSGRREQYF
DNA: TGTGCCAGCAGTGGAAGGAGAGAGCAGTACTTC

D: .
J: TRBJ1-1
size: few
V: TRBV7-9
CDR3: CASSLAAGGFTEAFF
DNA: TGTGCCAGCAGCTTAGCCGCGGGGGGATTCACTGAAGCTTTCTTT

D: TRBD2
J: TRBJ2-7
size: .
V: TRBV25-1
CDR3: CASSYSPGGGRAYEQYF
DNA: TGTGCCAGCAGTTATTCCCCCGGGGGCGGGAGGGCCTACGAGCAGTACTTC

D: TRBD2
J: TRBJ2-7
size: .
V: TRBV7-8
CDR3: CASSLQAGGQSYEQYF
DNA: TGTGCCAGCAGCCTCCAAGCGGGAGGGCAGTCCTACGAGCAGTACTTC

D: TRBD1
J: TRBJ1-2
size: .
V: TRBV6-1
CDR3: CASSEDRVEGYTF
DNA: TGTGCCAGCAGCGAAGACAGGGTCGAGGGCTACACCTTC

D: TRBD1
J: TRBJ1-2
size: .
V: TRBV29-1
CDR3: CSVEEGDRSF
DNA: TGCAGCGTTGAAGAGGGGGACAGGAGCTTC

D: TRBD2
J: TRBJ2-1
size: once
V: TRBV7-2
CDR3: CASSLGLAGVGTGEQFF
DNA: TGTGCCAGCAGCTTAGGACTAGCGGGAGTGGGTACAGGTGAGCAGTTCTTC

D: .
J: TRBJ2-3
size: few
V: TRBV6-1
CDR3: CASEKGTDTQYF
DNA: TGTGCCAGCGAGAAGGGGACAGATACGCAGTATTTT

D: .
J: TRBJ2-7
size: .
V: TRBV5-1
CDR3: CASSLDPGSSYEQYF
DNA: TGCGCCAGCAGCTTGGATCCAGGGTCCTCCTACGAGCAGTACTTC

D: .
J: TRBJ2-1
size: .
V: TRBV7-9
CDR3: CASSLQGSSYNEQFF
DNA: TGTGCCAGCAGCTTGCAGGGGAGCTCCTACAATGAGCAGTTCTTC

D: .
J: TRBJ1-1
size: .
V: TRBV5-1
CDR3: CASSLERGFTEAFF
DNA: TGCGCCAGCAGCTTGGAGCGGGGTTTCACTGAAGCTTTCTTT

D: .
J: TRBJ1-1
size: .
V: TRBV7-9
CDR3: CASSLGTGNTEAFF
DNA: TGTGCCAGCAGCTTAGGGACGGGAAACACTGAAGCTTTCTTT

D: .
J: TRBJ1-2
size: .
V: TRBV27
CDR3: CASSPGTSPGYTF
DNA: TGTGCCAGCAGTCCTGGGACTAGCCCTGGCTACACCTTC

D: .
J: TRBJ1-3
size: .
V: TRBV18
CDR3: CASSPGSSSSGNTIYF
DNA: TGTGCCAGCTCACCCGGGTCCTCGAGCTCTGGAAACACCATATATTTT

D: .
J: TRBJ1-2
size: few
V: TRBV6-5
CDR3: CASSLSNYGYTF
DNA: TGTGCCAGCAGCCTATCCAACTATGGCTACACCTTC

D: TRBD1
J: TRBJ1-1
size: .
V: TRBV29-1
CDR3: CSVTGGGMNTEAFF
DNA: TGCAGCGTTACAGGGGGAGGAATGAACACTGAAGCTTTCTTT

D: .
J: TRBJ1-1
size: .
V: TRBV6-5
CDR3: CASSYLRVGGTEAFF
DNA: TGTGCCAGCAGTTACCTCCGGGTGGGAGGGACTGAAGCTTTCTTT

D: .
J: TRBJ1-6
size: .
V: TRBV11-2
CDR3: CASTGPGGQGDSPLHF
DNA: TGTGCCAGCACCGGCCCCGGAGGGCAGGGCGATTCACCCCTCCACTTT

D: TRBD1
J: TRBJ2-3
size: .
V: TRBV30
CDR3: CAWSLGQGPNTQYF
DNA: TGTGCCTGGAGTCTCGGACAGGGGCCTAATACGCAGTATTTT

D: .
J: TRBJ1-1
size: .
V: TRBV6-1
CDR3: CASSEWGGNTEAFF
DNA: TGTGCCAGCAGTGAATGGGGCGGGAACACTGAAGCTTTCTTT

D: TRBD2
J: TRBJ2-2
size: .
V: TRBV9
CDR3: CASSGGLADTGELFF
DNA: TGTGCCAGCAGCGGGGGACTAGCCGACACCGGGGAGCTGTTTTTT

D: TRBD1
J: TRBJ1-2
size: .
V: TRBV5-1
CDR3: CASRPRGSYGYTF
DNA: TGCGCCAGCAGACCCAGGGGGAGCTATGGCTACACCTTC

D: TRBD1
J: TRBJ2-7
size: .
V: TRBV30
CDR3: CACEPDRTSYEQYF
DNA: TGTGCCTGTGAACCGGACAGGACCTCCTACGAGCAGTACTTC

D: TRBD1
J: TRBJ1-1
size: .
V: TRBV9
CDR3: CASSVGTGEAFF
DNA: TGTGCCAGCAGCGTAGGGACAGGTGAAGCTTTCTTT

D: .
J: TRBJ1-6
size: .
V: TRBV28
CDR3: CASSLQQGRSPLHF
DNA: TGTGCCAGCAGTTTACAGCAGGGGCGTTCACCCCTCCACTTT

D: TRBD1
J: TRBJ1-5
size: .
V: TRBV9
CDR3: CASSATGDGNQPQHF
DNA: TGTGCCAGCAGCGCGACAGGGGATGGCAATCAGCCCCAGCATTTT

D: TRBD1
J: TRBJ1-2
size: .
V: TRBV5-1
CDR3: CASSWDSATNYGYTF
DNA: TGCGCCAGCAGCTGGGACAGCGCAACTAACTATGGCTACACCTTC

D: TRBD1
J: TRBJ1-2
size: few
V: TRBV2
CDR3: CASSEMATGGRGYTF
DNA: TGTGCCAGCAGTGAAATGGCGACAGGGGGCCGGGGCTACACCTTC

D: .
J: TRBJ1-3
size: .
V: TRBV10-2
CDR3: CASSESVTASGNTIYF
DNA: TGCGCCAGCAGTGAGTCGGTAACAGCCTCTGGAAACACCATATATTTT

D: TRBD1
J: TRBJ2-5
size: .
V: TRBV29-1
CDR3: CSVEGGRGDQETQYF
DNA: TGCAGCGTCGAAGGGGGCAGGGGTGACCAAGAGACCCAGTACTTC

D: .
J: TRBJ1-1
size: .
V: TRBV13
CDR3: CASMDSQGGRNTEAFF
DNA: TGTGCCAGCATGGACAGCCAAGGGGGACGGAACACTGAAGCTTTCTTT

D: .
J: TRBJ1-1
size: .
V: TRBV19
CDR3: CASSIVTAGNTEAFF
DNA: TGTGCCAGTAGTATAGTGACAGCGGGGAACACTGAAGCTTTCTTT

D: TRBD2
J: TRBJ2-1
size: .
V: TRBV19
CDR3: CASRDGGDSIRNEQFF
DNA: TGTGCCAGTAGGGACGGGGGGGACTCAATACGAAATGAGCAGTTCTTC

D: TRBD2
J: TRBJ2-3
size: .
V: TRBV19
CDR3: CASSWREGPVDTQYF
DNA: TGTGCCAGTAGTTGGCGGGAGGGCCCGGTAGATACGCAGTATTTT

D: .
J: TRBJ2-2
size: few
V: TRBV11-3
CDR3: CASSLEGGTGELFF
DNA: TGTGCCAGCAGCTTAGAGGGAGGCACCGGGGAGCTGTTTTTT

D: TRBD1
J: TRBJ1-4
size: .
V: TRBV7-2
CDR3: CASSSTGEANEKLFF
DNA: TGTGCCAGCAGCTCAACAGGGGAAGCTAATGAAAAACTGTTTTTT

D: TRBD1
J: TRBJ1-1
size: .
V: TRBV7-9
CDR3: CASSLRQGPEAFF
DNA: TGTGCCAGCAGCTTAAGACAGGGACCTGAAGCTTTCTTT